Below, one T cell receptor (beta chain) is given with its context. This clonotype was counted at least ten times. Its antigen has not been determined. No per-base quality is available; no much larger clone lies one base away. The data were obtained in a study of T cells in Graves' hyperthyroidism and ophthalmopathy (dated by TCRdb to about 2019). Context from the whole study: Peripheral blood was collected at initial diagnosis, before any treatment. Whether ophthalmopathy could be predicted prospectively was tested in an independent validation cohort made up of approximately 19 hyperthyroidism patients plus 17 patients who later progressed to ophthalmopathy. The 80 to 100 discovery patients were randomly divided into training and test sets at a 7:3 ratio. The paper describes TCR Vbeta CDR3 sequencing of about 140 peripheral blood samples, made up of roughly 40 ophthalmopathy patients, around 78 hyperthyroidism patients and 17 progressor patients. TCR V-J signatures able to tell the groups apart were searched for in a discovery cohort of 90 to 100 patients, of whom more than 40 had Graves' ophthalmopathy and under 65 had stable Graves' hyperthyroidism. After blood sampling, hyperthyroidism patients were treated with methimazole at a starting dose of 30 mg daily, and ophthalmopathy patients were treated with high-dose intravenous methylprednisolone. The study also compared thyroid tissue and blood T-cell repertoires from more than five Graves' hyperthyroidism patients. General conclusions and limits of the study: Blood samples also contained most of the expanded thyroid clonotypes (frequency above 0.001), which suggests that blood repertoires may reflect thyroid immune responses. In cross-validation, a model built on a 13 V-J signature told ophthalmopathy apart from stable hyperthyroidism with approximately 90% sensitivity and around 84% specificity, and in testing the same model reached 80%/75%. During validation, the model predicted progression to ophthalmopathy a median of around six months ahead of onset, with almost 71% sensitivity and about 72% specificity. No statistical method was used to fix the sample size in advance, and group allocation was not hidden from the investigators.

Via the germline V gene, CDR1 is SGHTA and CDR2 FQGNSA. The CDR3 goes from the cysteine to the phenylalanine over 15 residues. Only the CDR3 DNA stays, 45 bases, in frame from base 1. Trimming takes 2 bases from V and 6 bases from J, and the germline ends sit 14 bases apart. TCR beta CDR3 regions were amplified from RNA transcripts. The first round of RT-PCR for the TCR CDR3 was performed with the HTBI primer set and the Qiagen OneStep RT-PCR kit. Libraries were constructed in a second round of multiplex PCR, after which size selection and purification were performed. Libraries were sequenced paired-end with 100 bp reads on an Illumina HiSeq2000. Per the source publication's procedure: Raw data were processed with SOAPnuke, discarding reads with adapters, uncalled bases, mean Phred below 15, or no exact constant-primer or identifier match. High-quality paired reads were merged using COPE v1.2.5, and each unique nucleotide sequence was defined as a clonotype. Clonotypes were aligned to IMGT TRBV, TRBD and TRBJ reference segments using MiTCR v1.1. Only V-J combinations with frequency above 0.0001, covering 99.2% of repertoires, were analysed. A TCS score was defined as the ratio between F50 (clonal expansion) and ExV (chaos), using BLOSUM62-based TCRdist between CDR3 peptides within each V-J. Welch's t-statistics and random forest reduced several hundred V-J features to fewer than 15, which were used in a naive Bayes classifier (R e1071). TCRdb itself trimmed the public reads at Q25 with fastp, ran MiXCR and retained productive beta chains. When rows share a CDR3 protein, they turn into one entry using the most common DNA and genes. The V and J calls here are based on TCRdb, not the publication. This sample is represented by 450,000 to 650,000 distinct CDR3 sequences; approximately 15% of them were singletons. The ten largest clonotypes hold approximately 6.4% of the sample.

Ophthalmopathy patients had moderately to severely active disease, Clinical Activity Score of at least 3, NOSPECS grade of at least 4, and duration under 3 months. Any patient with an uncontrolled infection, another autoimmune disease, pregnancy or lactation was excluded. Diagnoses were based on clinical symptoms, serum thyroxine and TRAb, thyroid ultrasound and orbital computed tomography. PBMCs were separated from 7.5 to 10 ml of fresh peripheral blood using Ficoll-Paque density gradient centrifugation. Total RNA was extracted using Trizol reagent, and RNA quality was assessed on an Agilent 2100 Bioanalyzer.

The TCR originated in a woman younger than 35 with Graves' ophthalmopathy. Here the chain combines TRBV7-2 and TRBJ1-5; the D gene is possibly TRBD1, with 6 bases matching. Specimen: blood. Here is the DNA: TGTGCCAGCAGCTTAATGGGGGGGGCCGGTCAGCCCCAGCATTTT. This gives the protein CASSLMGGAGQPQHF.